These 10 T cell receptor beta chains originate from one sample sequenced in a study of T-cell memory formation after mild COVID-19. TCRdb independently ran MiXCR on the 5' RACE reads; one entry per CDR3 protein. The repertoire holds approximately 180,000 distinct CDR3 sequences, with roughly 16% as singletons. The sample consisted of PBMCs or a T cell subset sorted from them (not recorded which). The origin of the receptors is an adult woman who had mild COVID-19 (a few samples of this study predate the infection). Cell type and time point are not known.

V gene TRBV5-1 combines with J gene TRBJ2-3, with D perhaps given as TRBD1 or TRBD2 (5 bases each). V was pared by 4 bases and J by 3 bases, with 18 bases between. CDR1 is SGHRS and CDR2 is YFSETQ in the germline V gene. This CDR3 region has 16 residues. CDR3 amino acids: CASSVTGRRGTDTQYF. As DNA, the CDR3 is TGCGCCAGCAGCGTGACGGGACGCCGAGGAACAGATACGCAGTATTTT. Filled out from reference TRBV5-1 and TRBJ2-3, the complete variable domain reads KAGVTQTPRYLIKTRGQQVTLSCSPISGHRSVSWYQQTPGQGLQFLFEYFSETQRNKGNFPGRFSGRQFSNSRSEMNVSTLELGDSALYLCASSVTGRRGTDTQYFGPGTRLTVL.

This clonotype was seen a handful of times. The rearrangement joins TRBV18 to TRBJ2-7, with D possibly TRBD1 on 6 matching bases. The V gene lost 1 base and the J gene lost 2 bases, with 9 bases spanning the gap. This CDR3 region has 14 residues. Germline CDR1 is KGHSH and CDR2 is LQKENI. CDR3 bases: TGTGCCAGCTCACCACTCACAGGGACCTACGAGCAGTACTTC. It translates to CASSPLTGTYEQYF. Supplemented by reference TRBV18 and TRBJ2-7, the full variable domain reads NAGVMQNPRHLVRRRGQEARLRCSPMKGHSHVYWYRQLPEEGLKFMVYLQKENIIDESGMPKERFSAEFPKEGPSILRIQQVVRGDSAAYFCASSPLTGTYEQYFGPGTRLTVT.

The rearrangement uses TRBV7-9 and TRBJ2-5; D is undetermined. V lost 5 bases, J lost 0 bases, and 10 bases lay in between. CDR1 is SEHNR and CDR2 is FQNEAQ in the germline V gene (reference sequence). The CDR3 sequence is 14 residues long. CDR3 loop: CASSLRTNQETQYF. The CDR3 nucleotides are TGTGCCAGCAGCCTAAGGACCAACCAAGAGACCCAGTACTTC.

This clonotype was observed a handful of times. The J gene is TRBJ1-1, the V gene TRBV10-3; unclear D gene. Trimming pared 3 bases from V and 1 base from J, leaving 9 bases between. Per the germline V gene, CDR1 is ENHRY and CDR2 is SYGVKD. This CDR3 spans 14 amino acids. CDR3 sequence reads: CAISEIQPNTEAFF. Written as DNA, the CDR3 is TGTGCCATCAGTGAAATACAGCCGAACACTGAAGCTTTCTTT.

The chain has TRBV6-5 and TRBJ1-2, with a possible D match to TRBD1 (6 bases). The V gene lost 2 bases and the J gene lost 7 bases, with 17 bases spanning the gap. The CDR3 runs to 15 residues. Per the germline V gene, CDR1 is MNHEY and CDR2 is SVGAGI. CDR3 in DNA: TGTGCCAGCAGTTACGGTTATCCAAGGGGGTTTGGCTACACCTTC. Amino acids: CASSYGYPRGFGYTF.

This rearrangement joins TRBV7-3 to TRBJ2-7, with 8 nucleotides matching TRBD1. Germline assignment: CDR1 SGHTA and CDR2 FQGTGA. The length of the CDR3 is 14 residues. V trimming: 5 bases; J trimming: 8 bases; junction bases outside the gene matches: 11. For the CDR3, the DNA is TGTGCCAGCAGCCCAGACAGGGGTGATATGAAGCAGTACTTC. Its protein product is CASSPDRGDMKQYF.

The chain couples TRBV7-3 to TRBJ2-7; D unresolved. CDR1 is SGHTA and CDR2 is FQGTGA in the germline V gene. The CDR3 runs 13 residues. Trimming pared 0 bases from V and 6 bases from J, leaving 9 bases between. Here the CDR3 DNA reads TGTGCCAGCAGCTTAACTACCGGAACCGAGCAGTACTTC. This translates into CASSLTTGTEQYF.

The chain recombines TRBV12-3 or TRBV12-4 with TRBJ2-3; D assignment may be TRBD1 or TRBD2 (6 bases each). With 11 bases removed from V and 2 bases from J, the gap between germline ends came to 20 bases. This CDR3 comprises 15 residues. The CDR3 DNA sequence: TGTGCCGCGGGAAGGGGGAACACAAACACAGATACGCAGTATTTT. Encoded protein: CAAGRGNTNTDTQYF.

The chain uses TRBV12-3 or TRBV12-4 and TRBJ1-1; D gene ambiguous. Between the trimmed V and J ends, which lost 2 bases and 0 bases, there was a span of 13 bases. The CDR3 contains 16 residues. CDR3 sequence (DNA): TGTGCCAGCAGTTTAAGGTATCCCCAGGTGAACACTGAAGCTTTCTTT. Its translation: CASSLRYPQVNTEAFF.

This sequence joins TRBV7-8 and TRBJ1-5, with D maybe TRBD1 (6 bases). Trimming left V 1 base short and J 3 bases short, with 10 bases between. The germline V gene has CDR1 SGHVS and CDR2 FQNEAQ. The length of the CDR3 is 15 residues. The CDR3 loop is CASSLGTAYNQPQHF. In nucleotides, the CDR3 is TGTGCCAGCAGCTTAGGGACAGCCTACAATCAGCCCCAGCATTTT.